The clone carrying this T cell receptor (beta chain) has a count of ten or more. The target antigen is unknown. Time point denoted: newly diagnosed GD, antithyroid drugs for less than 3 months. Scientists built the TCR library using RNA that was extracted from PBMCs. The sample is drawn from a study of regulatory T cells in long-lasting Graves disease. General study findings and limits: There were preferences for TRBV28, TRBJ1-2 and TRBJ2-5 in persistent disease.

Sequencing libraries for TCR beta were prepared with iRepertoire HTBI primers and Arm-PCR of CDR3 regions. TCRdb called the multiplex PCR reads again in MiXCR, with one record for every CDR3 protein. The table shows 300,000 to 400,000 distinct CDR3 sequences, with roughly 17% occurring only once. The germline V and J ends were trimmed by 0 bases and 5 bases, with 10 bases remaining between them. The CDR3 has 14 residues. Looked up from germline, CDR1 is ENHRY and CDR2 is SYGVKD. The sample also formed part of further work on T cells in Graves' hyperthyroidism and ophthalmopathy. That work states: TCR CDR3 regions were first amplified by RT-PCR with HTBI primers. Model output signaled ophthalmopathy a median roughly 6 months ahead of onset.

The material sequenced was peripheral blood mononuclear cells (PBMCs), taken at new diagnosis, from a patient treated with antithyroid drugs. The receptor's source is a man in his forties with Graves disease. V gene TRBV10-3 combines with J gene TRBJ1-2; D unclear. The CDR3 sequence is CAISESSQGYGYTF. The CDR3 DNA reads TGTGCCATCAGTGAGTCCAGTCAAGGGTATGGCTACACCTTC.